The present T cell receptor (beta chain) was sequenced within a study of regulatory T cells in long-lasting Graves disease. Study-wide results and caveats: Compared with new cases, persistent Graves' patients showed reduced TCR diversity.

In its sample, this clonotype was seen a few times. What it binds is not known. One end of the junction is discordant with germline, which a read error may explain. The authors built TCR beta libraries using iRepertoire HTBI primers and Arm-PCR of CDR3 regions. TCRdb reprocessed the multiplex PCR reads via MiXCR and lists one record per CDR3 protein. This table holds 420,000 or so distinct CDR3 sequences, around 20% found once. Time point: persistent/refractory GD, antithyroid drugs over 5 years with positive TRAb. Isolated PBMC RNA provided the starting material for the TCR library. A roughly 8.1-milliliter sample of peripheral blood was drawn into EDTA tubes. This TCR was recovered from a female donor with Graves disease. The sample here was peripheral blood mononuclear cells (PBMCs), taken when the disease was refractory, from a patient treated with antithyroid drugs.

The CDR3 nucleotides are TGCAGCGTCACAGCAGGAGAATCCTCCGAGCAGTACTTC. The encoded protein is CSVTAGESSEQYF. The chain is built from TRBV29-1 and TRBJ2-7; D is uncertain. The germline gives CDR1 SQVTM, CDR2 ANQGSEA. The CDR3 contains 13 residues.